This is a list of T cell receptor beta chains from one sample in a study of T cells in Graves' hyperthyroidism and ophthalmopathy. TCRdb processed the multiplex PCR reads anew with MiXCR; each CDR3 protein has one entry. This sample carries under 800,000 distinct CDR3 sequences, approximately 14% of them seen once, and the ten largest clones take roughly 10%. Sample: blood. These receptors came from a young woman with Graves' hyperthyroidism. Each CDR3 is given with its conserved first and last residue. A D gene is named only where the DNA matches it firmly. The size entry is marked missing in some rows and otherwise reads once, few, many or a size class.

cdr3_length j_call v_call clone_size d_call cdr3_nt cdr3_aa
13 TRBJ1-4 TRBV6-6 many - TGTGCCAGCAGTTACTCGATCGACGAAAAACTGTTTTTT CASSYSIDEKLFF
13 TRBJ1-1 TRBV2 many - TGTGCCAAAGACGGGGTGCGAAGCACTGAAGCTTTCTTT CAKDGVRSTEAFF
15 TRBJ2-1 TRBV12-3/TRBV12-4 many - TGTGCCAGCAGCATACGGGAAAGAATCTACAATGAGCAGTTCTTC CASSIRERIYNEQFF
14 TRBJ2-7 TRBV28 many TRBD2 TGTGCCAGCAGTTTAAGGGAGGGATTTTACGAGCAGTACTTC CASSLREGFYEQYF
16 TRBJ2-3 TRBV28 many - TGTGCCAGCAGTTCCGCAGCGGCAACTAGCACAGATACGCAGTATTTT CASSSAAATSTDTQYF
15 TRBJ1-2 TRBV7-9 - - TGTGCCAGCAGCTTATACGCCCGGGACACCTATGGCTACACCTTC CASSLYARDTYGYTF
14 TRBJ2-1 TRBV4-1 - TRBD2 TGCGCCAGCAGCCAGGGACTAGCGGGAAGTCGGCAGTTCTTC CASSQGLAGSRQFF
13 TRBJ1-6 TRBV30 many - TGTGCCTGGGGCGATACCAGCAATTCACCCCTCCACTTT CAWGDTSNSPLHF
13 TRBJ1-6 TRBV2 many - TGTGCCAGCATAAGTACAGAGAATTCACCCCTCCACTTT CASISTENSPLHF
13 TRBJ1-1 TRBV11-2 many - TGTGCCAGCAGGTCCACAGGGACTCTGAAAGCTTTCTTT CASRSTGTLKAFF
14 TRBJ2-1 TRBV28 - TRBD2 TGTGCCAGCAGTTTCGGGGGGTTTGGTAATGAGCAGTTCTTC CASSFGGFGNEQFF
11 TRBJ2-7 TRBV28 many - TGTGCCAGCAGCTTCCTCTACGAGCAGTACTTC CASSFLYEQYF
11 TRBJ2-7 TRBV29-1 - - TGCAGCGTTCGTAGGGAGTACGAGCAGTACTTC CSVRREYEQYF
15 TRBJ2-5 TRBV19 - - TGTGCCAGTAGTAGGACGAGGAATGTTTTAGAGACCCAGTACTTC CASSRTRNVLETQYF
13 TRBJ1-5 TRBV20-1 many - TGCAGTGCTAGAGAGGGGGATCTTCAGCCCCAGCATTTT CSAREGDLQPQHF
14 TRBJ2-2 TRBV20-1 - - TGCAGTGCTAGAGGCGAGGGAGCGACCGGGGAGCTGCTTTTT CSARGEGATGELLF
14 TRBJ1-2 TRBV6-2/TRBV6-3 - - TGTGCCAGCAGTTACTCAACAGGGAAGGGTGGCTACACCTTC CASSYSTGKGGYTF
12 TRBJ2-3 TRBV7-8 many - TGTGCCAGCAGCTCCTCTGGAGATACGCAGTATTTT CASSSSGDTQYF
16 TRBJ1-1 TRBV28 many - TGTGCCAGCAGTTTCCTCAACTACAACCAGAACACTGAAGCTTTCTTT CASSFLNYNQNTEAFF
13 TRBJ2-1 TRBV6-5 many - TGTGCCAGCAGTTACTCCCTATACAATGAGCAGTTCTTC CASSYSLYNEQFF
14 TRBJ2-3 TRBV5-6 few - TGTGCCAGCAGCTTTCCAAGTCCCACAGATACGCAGTATTTT CASSFPSPTDTQYF
15 TRBJ1-3 TRBV20-1 few - TGCAGTGCTAGAGATAGTGGGAACTCTGGAAACACCATATATTTT CSARDSGNSGNTIYF
12 TRBJ1-1 TRBV28 - - TGTGCCAGCAAAGAGACAGGACCCAAAGCTTTCTTT CASKETGPKAFF
14 TRBJ2-7 TRBV20-1 many - TGCAGTGCTAGAGGGGGACAAGGCTCCTACGAGCAGTACTTC CSARGGQGSYEQYF
14 TRBJ2-2 TRBV4-3 few - TGCGCCAGCAGCCAAGATAAGGCCCTGGGGGAGCTGTTTTTT CASSQDKALGELFF
14 TRBJ2-7 TRBV30 many TRBD1 TGTGCCTGGAGTGGGCGGCAGGGGGACTACGAGCAGTACTTC CAWSGRQGDYEQYF
13 TRBJ1-1 TRBV5-1 many - TGCGCCAGCAGCTTAGGCGGGGTCACTGAAGCTTTCTTT CASSLGGVTEAFF
14 TRBJ2-2 TRBV27 - - TGTGCCAGCAGTTTGCAGGGGTGGACCGGGGAGCTGTTTTTT CASSLQGWTGELFF
15 TRBJ2-5 TRBV27 many TRBD1 TGTGCCAGCAAGAATGACAGGGGGACAGGAGGGGCCCAGTACTTC CASKNDRGTGGAQYF
16 TRBJ2-2 TRBV6-1 many TRBD2 TGTGCCAGCAGTGGGACTAGCGGGAGGTCTAGCGGGGAGCTGTTTTTT CASSGTSGRSSGELFF
13 TRBJ1-2 TRBV6-1 many - TGTGCCAGCACCATAGACAGAGGGCGAGGCTACACCTTC CASTIDRGRGYTF
14 TRBJ2-1 TRBV20-1 few TRBD2 TGCAGTGCTGTTCCCGGGACTAGCGGGATTGAGCAGTTCTTC CSAVPGTSGIEQFF
13 TRBJ1-1 TRBV28 - - TGTGCCAGCAGTTTATACAGCTTCACTGAAGCTTTCTTT CASSLYSFTEAFF
15 TRBJ2-1 TRBV19 - TRBD2 TGTGCCAGTAGTTCACTAGCGGGGAAAAACAATGAGCAGTTCTTC CASSSLAGKNNEQFF
14 TRBJ2-7 TRBV6-5 few - TGTGCCAGCAGTTACTCGCTCACAATCTACGAGCAGTACTTC CASSYSLTIYEQYF
11 TRBJ2-5 TRBV11-3 many - TGTGCCACCAAGGACAAGGAGACCCAGTACTTC CATKDKETQYF
13 TRBJ1-2 TRBV29-1 - - TGCAGCGTTGGACAGCCACTTAGCTATGGCTACACCTTC CSVGQPLSYGYTF
14 TRBJ2-2 TRBV2 - - TGTGCCAGCAGTGCCACGGCGAACACCGGGGAGCTGTTTTTT CASSATANTGELFF
13 TRBJ2-3 TRBV2 many - TGTGCCAGCAGTGCCGGCGCCCCAGATACGCAGTATTTT CASSAGAPDTQYF
11 TRBJ1-1 TRBV30 many - TGTGCCATTTGGCAGTCATGGGAAGCTTTCTTT CAIWQSWEAFF
18 TRBJ2-5 TRBV15 few - TGTGCCACCAGCCCGTCAGATGGGGCAGGGTCCGGGGGGCGGACCCAGTACTTC CATSPSDGAGSGGRTQYF
16 TRBJ1-1 TRBV12-3/TRBV12-4 many - TGTGCCAGCAATACCCTGATAGGAAACATGAACACTGAAGCTTTCTTT CASNTLIGNMNTEAFF
15 TRBJ1-5 TRBV7-2 - - TGTGCCAGCAGCTTAGCGGGTGGCCTCAATCAGCCCCAGCATTTT CASSLAGGLNQPQHF
15 TRBJ2-5 TRBV7-6 few - TGTGCCAGCAGCTTAAATACGGGAATCCAAGAGACCCAGTACTTC CASSLNTGIQETQYF
13 TRBJ1-1 TRBV6-1 many - TGTGCCAGCACCGTACTCGGATGGAAAAAAGCTTTCTTT CASTVLGWKKAFF